These 28 T cell receptor beta chains were all obtained from the same sample, sequenced in a study of blood T cell repertoires in COVID-19 (dated by TCRdb to the early 2020s). The method behind the library was the immunoSEQ multiplex PCR assay. In its TCRdb copy, this immuneACCESS table keeps in-frame sequences only and misses some clones. Where compared with another copy, unresolved V genes explain less than half of these, and the others have no known cause. This sample gives about 190,000 clones in total; approximately 84% of them show up just once. The top ten clonotypes cover roughly 4.5% of the sample. The sequenced material came from peripheral blood. The receptor set was obtained from a woman of 80 years or more with acute or convalescent COVID-19.

The rearrangement links TRBV19 to TRBJ2-1; 7 bases map to TRBD1. V shed 8 bases, J shed 5 bases, and the junction held 6 bases outside the gene matches. CDR3 size: 13 residues. Germline V lookup: CDR1 LNHDA, CDR2 SQIVND (reference sequence). Here the CDR3 reads CASLGQINNEQFF. The CDR3, as DNA: TGTGCCAGTTTGGGACAGATAAACAATGAGCAGTTCTTC.

In the case of this clone: The germline gene is not matched at one end of the junction; a read error may be the cause. This sequence joins TRBV7-2 and TRBJ2-7, with TRBD2 identical over 9 bases. CDR3 length: 18 amino acids. Germline values: CDR1 SGHTA, CDR2 FQGNSA. The CDR3: CASSLLPTLSGSMYGQYF. The CDR3 region has the DNA TGTGCCAGCAGCTTACTACCAACCCTTAGCGGGAGTATGTACGGGCAGTACTTC.

The V and J genes are TRBV5-1 and TRBJ1-1; D call uncertain. Trimming took off 4 bases at V and 2 bases at J, with 6 bases between the two ends. The germline V gene has CDR1 SGHRS and CDR2 YFSETQ. The CDR3 is made up of 12 amino acids. The CDR3 loop is CASSGVNTEAFF. The CDR3 DNA reads TGCGCCAGCAGCGGAGTTAACACTGAAGCTTTCTTT.

As to this clone: A read error is possible here, since a much larger clone lies one base away. The sample has other DNA sequences that encode this CDR3 too. The genes are TRBV28 and TRBJ2-3, with D perhaps matching TRBD2 (5 bases). Germline values: CDR1 MDHEN, CDR2 SYDVKM. The CDR3 is made up of 16 amino acids. In DNA form, the CDR3 reads TGTGCCAGTAGTTCTAGGTCTACGGGGATTACAGATACGCAGTATTTT. Protein sequence: CASSSRSTGITDTQYF.

J is TRBJ1-1 and V is TRBV6-6; 8 nucleotides agree with TRBD1. In germline, CDR1 is MNHNY, CDR2 SVGAGI (reference sequence). Trimming took 6 bases from V and 1 from J; bases not matched to a gene: 4. CDR3 length: 14 residues. The DNA of the CDR3 is TGTGCCAGCAGGGGACAGGAGCCGAACACTGAAGCTTTCTTT. Its translation is CASRGQEPNTEAFF.

V is TRBV19 and J is TRBJ1-3; 7 bases agree with TRBD1. The CDR3 length is 17 residues. V lost 7 bases and J lost 2; bases outside the gene matches: 14. In germline, CDR1 is LNHDA, CDR2 SQIVND (reference sequence). CDR3 DNA: TGTGCCAGTACCCACACAGGGGTTCGCCTACCTGGAAACACCATATATTTT. Encoded protein: CASTHTGVRLPGNTIYF.

The gene calls are TRBV7-2 and TRBJ2-7; D perhaps matches TRBD2 (6 bases). The CDR3 covers 15 residues. The germline V gene encodes CDR1 SGHTA and CDR2 FQGNSA. Deletions cut 4 bases from V and 4 bases from J, with 17 bases between. CDR3 coding DNA: TGTGCCAGCAGCTATTATAGCGGCGGAATTTACGAGCAGTACTTC. This codes for CASSYYSGGIYEQYF. Complete variable domain (other parts from reference TRBV7-2 and TRBJ2-7): GAGVSQSPSNKVTEKGKDVELRCDPISGHTALYWYRQSLGQGLEFLIYFQGNSAPDKSGLPSDRFSAERTGGSVSTLTIQRTQQEDSAVYLCASSYYSGGIYEQYFGPGTRLTVT.

This clone has only one observation. The chain uses TRBV10-3 and TRBJ2-7, with 12 bases identical to TRBD1. The germline CDR1 and CDR2 sequences are ENHRY and SYGVKD. V lost 6 bases, J lost 5 bases, and 2 bases stayed unmatched. The CDR3 is 13 residues long. The CDR3 is CAIRGTGGDEQYF. CDR3 nucleotides: TGTGCCATCAGGGGGACAGGGGGCGACGAGCAGTACTTC.

This clone came up once. The chain carries TRBV11-2 and TRBJ1-5; 7 bases map to TRBD1. Germline V gene data show CDR1 as SGHAT and CDR2 as FQNNGV. The CDR3 loop spans 15 amino acids. V gave up 2 bases and J gave up 3 bases; unmatched junction bases: 4. Written as DNA, the CDR3 is TGTGCCAGCAGCTTACGACAGGGCCCCAATCAGCCCCAGCATTTT. Amino acid sequence: CASSLRQGPNQPQHF.

The chain is built from TRBV10-3 and TRBJ1-2; D is undetermined. Between the trimmed V and J ends, which lost 2 bases and 8 bases, there was a span of 12 bases. Per the germline V gene, CDR1 is ENHRY and CDR2 is SYGVKD. This CDR3 comprises 13 residues. The CDR3 spells CAISEVGPLGYTF. Here the CDR3 DNA reads TGTGCCATCAGTGAGGTGGGCCCTCTGGGCTACACCTTC.

The rearrangement uses TRBV27 and TRBJ1-1; TRBD1 agrees at 7 bases. Germline V lookup: CDR1 MNHEY, CDR2 SMNVEV (reference sequence). The trim removed 5 bases at V and 6 bases at J, leaving 15 bases unmatched. This CDR3 comprises 16 residues. The CDR3 DNA follows: TGTGCCAGCAGTCCCCTGATCGGGGACAGCTTTTCTGAAGCTTTCTTT. Protein sequence: CASSPLIGDSFSEAFF.

This chain connects TRBV5-1 to TRBJ2-3; tentatively, D is TRBD1 (6 bases). The V gene's germline CDR1 is SGHRS and CDR2 YFSETQ. Trimming left V 6 bases short and J 0 bases short, with 8 bases between. This CDR3 is built from 13 residues. CDR3 bases: TGCGCCAGCACTACAGGGAGCACAGATACGCAGTATTTT. This encodes CASTTGSTDTQYF. Full variable domain (remainder filled in from reference TRBV5-1 and TRBJ2-3): KAGVTQTPRYLIKTRGQQVTLSCSPISGHRSVSWYQQTPGQGLQFLFEYFSETQRNKGNFPGRFSGRQFSNSRSEMNVSTLELGDSALYLCASTTGSTDTQYFGPGTRLTVL.

The rearrangement joins TRBV5-1 to TRBJ1-4, with 7 bases matching TRBD1. Germline V gene data show CDR1 as SGHRS and CDR2 as YFSETQ. The CDR3 has 15 amino acids. The V gene end was trimmed by 4 bases and the J gene end by 5 bases; junction bases not matched to a gene: 8. CDR3 sequence (DNA): TGCGCCAGCAGCGACGACAGGGTAGGCAATGAAAAACTGTTTTTT. Translating gives CASSDDRVGNEKLFF.

The chain joins TRBV5-1 to TRBJ1-1; possibly TRBD1 for D (5 bases). Per the germline V gene, CDR1 is SGHRS and CDR2 is YFSETQ. This CDR3 has 15 residues. Trimming removed 0 bases at V and 0 bases at J, with 9 bases between. DNA of the CDR3: TGCGCCAGCAGCTTGGGGGGACTGATGAACACTGAAGCTTTCTTT. Encoded protein: CASSLGGLMNTEAFF.

The V call is TRBV2, the J call TRBJ1-1, with a possible D match to TRBD1 (5 bases). This CDR3 is 13 amino acids long. Deletions cut 3 bases from V and 5 bases from J, with 10 bases between. Germline lookup yields CDR1 SNHLY and CDR2 FYNNEI. The CDR3 region has the DNA TGTGCCAGCAGTGATCTAAGGGGAACTGAAGCTTTCTTT. This codes for CASSDLRGTEAFF.

The V and J genes are TRBV16 and TRBJ1-5; weak D call: TRBD1 (5 bases). From germline, CDR1 is KGHSY and CDR2 FQNENV. The V end lost 4 bases, the J end lost 3 bases, and 13 bases lay between the germline ends. This CDR3 region has 15 residues. CDR3 in DNA: TGTGCCAGCAGCCCGGGGGGGACGTACAATCAGCCCCAGCATTTT. This codes for CASSPGGTYNQPQHF.

The CDR3 DNA reads as TGTGCCAGCAGTGAGCAGGGTGAAGCTTTCTTT. It encodes CASSEQGEAFF. This chain connects TRBV25-1 to TRBJ1-1; D is possibly TRBD1 (5 bases). The CDR3 extends over 11 amino acids. Per the germline V gene, CDR1 is MGHDK and CDR2 is SYGVNS. Trimming shortened V by 3 bases and J by 7 bases, and 6 bases separated the two germline ends.

The J gene is TRBJ2-7, the V gene TRBV5-6, with TRBD1 identical over 7 bases. V lost 2 bases, J lost 7 bases, and 12 bases stayed unmatched. CDR1 is SGHDT and CDR2 is YYEEEE in the germline V gene. The CDR3 is made up of 15 amino acids. In DNA form, the CDR3 reads TGTGCCAGCAGCTTAGACCGACAGGGCCTGTGGGAGCAGTACTTC. Its translation is CASSLDRQGLWEQYF.

This chain connects TRBV5-8 to TRBJ1-2; no clear D gene. The V gene's germline CDR1 is SGHTS and CDR2 YDEGEE. Trimming cost V 0 bases and J 4 bases, with 10 bases left between them. This CDR3 spans 14 amino acids. The CDR3 coding sequence is TGTGCCAGCAGCTTGGTCTTCCAGTTCTATGGCTACACCTTC. Translated, it gives CASSLVFQFYGYTF.

CDR3 amino acids: CASSQDGRDWYF. The CDR3 nucleotides read TGCGCCAGCAGCCAAGATGGCAGGGACTGGTACTTC. V is TRBV4-1 and J is TRBJ2-7, with D perhaps matching TRBD2 (6 bases). This CDR3 comprises 12 residues. Germline CDR1 reads MGHRA; CDR2 reads YSYEKL. V lost 0 bases to trimming and J lost 12 bases, with 12 bases between them.

The chain couples TRBV12-3 or TRBV12-4 to TRBJ2-7, with TRBD2 identical over 10 bases. J was trimmed by 4 bases and V by 4 bases; bases with no gene match: 1. CDR3 length: 13 amino acids. CDR3 in DNA: TGTGCCAGCAGTTCTAGCGGGAGTTACGAGCAGTACTTC. Protein: CASSSSGSYEQYF.

This clone was picked up a small number of times. The rearrangement links TRBV6-6 to TRBJ1-5, with 8 bases aligning to TRBD1. From germline, CDR1 is MNHNY and CDR2 SVGAGI (reference sequence). The ends lost 5 bases at V and 1 base at J; junction bases unmatched: 10. The CDR3 spans 17 residues. This chain's CDR3 is CASSLLGRQGSNQPQHF. The DNA of the CDR3 is TGTGCCAGCAGTCTCTTGGGGAGACAGGGGAGCAATCAGCCCCAGCATTTT.

The chain uses TRBV5-1 and TRBJ2-3; TRBD2 agrees at 16 bases. Germline V gene data show CDR1 as SGHRS and CDR2 as YFSETQ. The CDR3 covers 18 residues. V was pared by 4 bases and J by 1 base, with 6 bases of the junction left unmatched. The CDR3 DNA follows: TGCGCCAGCAGCCCGGGACTAGCGGGAGGGCCGGGCACAGATACGCAGTATTTT. This encodes CASSPGLAGGPGTDTQYF.

J is TRBJ2-1 and V is TRBV3-1 (or the pseudogene TRBV3-2); D is possibly TRBD2 (6 bases). Germline lookup yields CDR1 LGHDT and CDR2 YNNKEL (reference sequence). The CDR3 consists of 14 residues. V shed 4 bases and J shed 2 bases, with 9 bases lying between them. CDR3 nucleotides: TGTGCCAGCAGCCGACTAGATACCTACAATGAGCAGTTCTTC. Protein product: CASSRLDTYNEQFF.

The V and J genes are TRBV18 and TRBJ2-7; D not certain. The CDR3 totals 18 residues. Germline CDR1 is KGHSH and CDR2 is LQKENI. V was clipped by 1 base and J by 2 bases, with 21 bases between them. The DNA for the CDR3 is TGTGCCAGCTCACCACGGTTCCTGGCAGGAAAGATTACCTACGAGCAGTACTTC. Translating it yields CASSPRFLAGKITYEQYF.

The chain uses TRBV9 and TRBJ1-1; D ambiguous. The CDR3 is 13 residues long. The germline V gene encodes CDR1 SGDLS and CDR2 YYNGEE. Trimming stripped 0 bases from V and 8 bases from J, with 11 bases between. The CDR3 DNA follows: TGTGCCAGCAGCGTAGATAGCGGACGGGAAGCTTTCTTT. It codes for CASSVDSGREAFF.

The rearrangement joins TRBV6-1 to TRBJ2-3, with 9 bases that match TRBD2. The CDR3 runs 16 residues. Per germline, CDR1 MNHNS and CDR2 SASEGT. V lost 3 bases, J lost 6 bases, and 10 bases stayed unmatched. CDR3 coding DNA: TGTGCCAGCAGTGAGAGGGCGGGAGGGCCTTTGGATACGCAGTATTTT. Its protein product is CASSERAGGPLDTQYF.

This chain connects TRBV5-1 to TRBJ2-1; TRBD1 is a possible D gene (8 bases). The ends were cut back, 1 base at V and 9 bases at J, with 17 bases in the middle. The CDR3 extends over 15 amino acids. CDR1 and CDR2 (germline): SGHRS, YFSETQ. This CDR3 is CASSLSGTGGGEQFF. For the CDR3, the DNA is TGCGCCAGCAGCTTGAGCGGGACAGGAGGTGGTGAGCAGTTCTTC.